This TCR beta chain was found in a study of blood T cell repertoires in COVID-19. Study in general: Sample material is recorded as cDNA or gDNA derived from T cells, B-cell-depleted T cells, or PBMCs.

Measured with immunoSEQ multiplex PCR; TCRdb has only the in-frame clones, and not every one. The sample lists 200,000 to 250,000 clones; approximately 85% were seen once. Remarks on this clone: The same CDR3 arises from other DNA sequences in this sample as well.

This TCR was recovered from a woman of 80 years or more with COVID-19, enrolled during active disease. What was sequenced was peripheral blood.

In DNA form, the CDR3 reads TGTGCCAGCAGTGATCCACCCGCGCCTGAGCAGTTCTTC. Encoded protein: CASSDPPAPEQFF. The genes are TRBV5-4 and TRBJ2-1; D uncertain. This CDR3 is 13 amino acids long. Trimming took off 5 bases at V and 9 bases at J, with 15 bases between the two ends. Germline loops: CDR1 SGHNT, CDR2 YYREEE (reference sequence).